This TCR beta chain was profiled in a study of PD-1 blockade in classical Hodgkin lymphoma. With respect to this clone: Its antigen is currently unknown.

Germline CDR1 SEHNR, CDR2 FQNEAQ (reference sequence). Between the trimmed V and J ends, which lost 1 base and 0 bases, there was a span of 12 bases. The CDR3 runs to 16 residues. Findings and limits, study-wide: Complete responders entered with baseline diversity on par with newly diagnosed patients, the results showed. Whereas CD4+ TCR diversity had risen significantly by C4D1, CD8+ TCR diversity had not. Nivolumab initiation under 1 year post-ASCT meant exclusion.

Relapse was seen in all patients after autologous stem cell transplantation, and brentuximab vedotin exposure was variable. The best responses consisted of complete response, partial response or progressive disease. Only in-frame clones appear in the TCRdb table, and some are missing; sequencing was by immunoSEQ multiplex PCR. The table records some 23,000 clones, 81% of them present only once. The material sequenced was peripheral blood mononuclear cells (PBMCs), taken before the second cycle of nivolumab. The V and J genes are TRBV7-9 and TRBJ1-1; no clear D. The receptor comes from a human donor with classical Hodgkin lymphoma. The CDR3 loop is CASSLGVVTLNTEAFF. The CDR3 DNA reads TGTGCCAGCAGCTTAGGGGTGGTGACCTTGAACACTGAAGCTTTCTTT.